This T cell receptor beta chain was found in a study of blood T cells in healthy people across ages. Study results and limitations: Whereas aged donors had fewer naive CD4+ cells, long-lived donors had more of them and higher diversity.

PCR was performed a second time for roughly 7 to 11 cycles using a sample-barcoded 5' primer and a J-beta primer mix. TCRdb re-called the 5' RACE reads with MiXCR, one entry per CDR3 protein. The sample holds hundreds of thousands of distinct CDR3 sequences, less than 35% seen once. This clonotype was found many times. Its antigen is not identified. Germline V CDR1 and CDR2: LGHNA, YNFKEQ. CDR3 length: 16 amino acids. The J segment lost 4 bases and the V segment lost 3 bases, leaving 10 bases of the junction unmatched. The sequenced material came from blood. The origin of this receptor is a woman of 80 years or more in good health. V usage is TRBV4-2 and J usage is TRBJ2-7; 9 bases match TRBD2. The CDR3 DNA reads TGTGCCAGCAGCCAGTCCGGGGGCGGGGGGGCGTACGAGCAGTACTTC. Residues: CASSQSGGGGAYEQYF.